This T cell receptor (beta chain) emerged from a study of cytotoxic CD8 clonotypes in ibrutinib-treated CLL. Profiling relied on immunoSEQ multiplex PCR, and the TCRdb table lists in-frame clones only, not all of them. Of around 130,000 clones in the sample, 84% are singletons; the top ten hold less than 4%. CDR3 length: 15 amino acids. Trimming left V 1 base short and J 3 bases short, with 12 bases between. CDR1 is SNHLY and CDR2 is FYNNEI in the germline V gene. This clone turned up a few times. Its cognate antigen is unknown. Study results and caveats: Clonality went higher at ibrutinib response and then dropped back toward baseline at progression. Public clonotypes showed up rarely, and on treatment they shrank or held steady. Clonality measured at baseline exceeded age-matched healthy donors, tracking circulating CD8+ T-cell counts.

The TCR was taken from a human donor with chronic lymphocytic leukemia. Here the sequenced sample was PBMCs, taken after 24 months of ibrutinib treatment. J is TRBJ1-2 and V is TRBV2; the D is unclear. CDR3 DNA: TGTGCCAGCAGTGAAGTGGGTTACTCAGACTATGGCTACACCTTC. This sequence encodes CASSEVGYSDYGYTF.